Each of the 28 T cell receptor beta chains below was sequenced from the same sample in a study of beta chain features in type 1 diabetes. These receptors' targets are unknown. Study-wide findings and caveats: TCRB CDR3s from Type 1 diabetes patients were moderately but significantly shorter in all four CD4+ subsets.

As every portion of the isolated RNA was reverse transcribed, the sequencing read expressed TCRB transcripts. Assay used: immunoSEQ multiplex PCR; TCRdb lists only in-frame clones, some missing. The sample carries around 250,000 clones, over 11% recorded once. The source material was naive CD4+ T cells from blood. These receptors were taken from a man aged 25 to 40 with type 1 diabetes.

This clone was seen more than once but under ten times. V gene TRBV30 combines with J gene TRBJ1-2; tentatively, D is TRBD1 (6 bases). This CDR3 is 15 amino acids long. V shed 0 bases and J shed 4 bases, with 15 bases lying between them. The germline V gene encodes CDR1 GTSNPN and CDR2 SVGIG (reference sequence). This CDR3 is CAWSVSEMGAYGYTF. For the CDR3, the DNA is TGTGCCTGGAGTGTATCCGAGATGGGGGCCTATGGCTACACCTTC.

V usage is TRBV5-1 and J usage is TRBJ2-7, with a tentative D call TRBD2 (5 bases). V shed 2 bases and J shed 5 bases, with 11 bases lying between them. The CDR3 length is 13 residues. Per germline, CDR1 SGHRS and CDR2 YFSETQ. The CDR3, as DNA: TGCGCCAGCAGCTTTTCCGGGAACCACGAGCAGTACTTC. Its translation: CASSFSGNHEQYF. The full variable domain, in which reference TRBV5-1 and TRBJ2-7 provide the parts outside the CDR3, is KAGVTQTPRYLIKTRGQQVTLSCSPISGHRSVSWYQQTPGQGLQFLFEYFSETQRNKGNFPGRFSGRQFSNSRSEMNVSTLELGDSALYLCASSFSGNHEQYFGPGTRLTVT.

Points on this clone: Additional DNA sequences in this sample encode the identical CDR3. The rearrangement links TRBV19 to TRBJ2-7, with 9 positions matching TRBD1. The germline V gene has CDR1 LNHDA and CDR2 SQIVND (reference sequence). Trimming cost V 7 bases and J 2 bases; bases outside gene matches: 6. This CDR3 is built from 14 residues. The CDR3 DNA follows: TGTGCCAGTACCCCGGGACAGGGAACCTACGAGCAGTACTTC. Its protein product is CASTPGQGTYEQYF. Complete variable domain (other parts from reference TRBV19 and TRBJ2-7): DGGITQSPKYLFRKEGQNVTLSCEQNLNHDAMYWYRQDPGQGLRLIYYSQIVNDFQKGDIAEGYSVSREKKESFPLTVTSAQKNPTAFYLCASTPGQGTYEQYFGPGTRLTVT.

This clone was counted only a few times. The chain joins TRBV2 to TRBJ1-5; D is unresolved. The CDR3 consists of 13 residues. CDR1 SNHLY and CDR2 FYNNEI come from the germline V gene. The V end was cut by 2 bases, the J end by 9 bases, with 11 bases between. Written as DNA, the CDR3 is TGTGCCAGCAGTGAACCCCCTCCCCGGCCCCAGCATTTT. Its translation: CASSEPPPRPQHF.

The chain recombines TRBV11-2 with TRBJ2-3; no definite D call. Germline V lookup: CDR1 SGHAT, CDR2 FQNNGV. This CDR3 region has 14 residues. Trimming took 3 bases from V and 2 from J, leaving 9 bases between them. The CDR3: CASSLGQYTDTQYF. As DNA, the CDR3 is TGTGCCAGCAGCTTGGGCCAGTACACAGATACGCAGTATTTT.

CDR3 residues: CASSPGDRQVETQYF. Here the CDR3 DNA reads TGTGCCAGCTCACCAGGGGACAGGCAAGTGGAGACCCAGTACTTC. The rearrangement links TRBV18 to TRBJ2-5; TRBD1 matches 8 bases. CDR3 length: 15 amino acids. CDR1 KGHSH and CDR2 LQKENI come from the germline V gene. V lost 2 bases to trimming and J lost 5 bases; unmatched junction nucleotides: 7.

The sample holds a few counts of this clone. CDR3 residues: CAWRKGGGVTEAFF. Here the CDR3 DNA reads TGTGCCTGGAGAAAGGGTGGAGGGGTCACTGAAGCTTTCTTT. The chain employs TRBV30 and TRBJ1-1; TRBD1 is a possible D gene (5 bases). This CDR3 comprises 14 residues. Between the trimmed V and J ends, which lost 3 bases and 4 bases, there was a span of 15 bases. The V gene's germline CDR1 is GTSNPN and CDR2 SVGIG (reference sequence).

This clone was picked up a small number of times. The sample contains more than one DNA sequence encoding this CDR3. The rearrangement joins TRBV7-9 to TRBJ1-1; D gene unclear. V was pared by 3 bases and J by 0 bases, with 11 bases between. Per the germline V gene, CDR1 is SEHNR and CDR2 is FQNEAQ (reference sequence). The CDR3 is 15 amino acids. CDR3 region: CASSLSTALNTEAFF. Here the CDR3 DNA reads TGTGCCAGCAGCTTGAGTACAGCTCTGAACACTGAAGCTTTCTTT.

There are a few counts of this clone. V is TRBV29-1 and J is TRBJ1-2, with 9 nucleotides matching TRBD1. Unmatched junction bases numbered 11, after V lost 7 bases and J lost 8 bases. CDR1 and CDR2 (germline): SQVTM, ANQGSEA. CDR3 length: 13 amino acids. The CDR3 loop reads CSATGGVKGGYTF. CDR3 in DNA: TGCAGCGCAACAGGGGGCGTTAAGGGGGGCTACACCTTC.

The J gene is TRBJ1-2, the V gene TRBV19; D might be TRBD1 (6 bases). CDR1 is LNHDA and CDR2 is SQIVND in the germline V gene (reference sequence). Trimming left V 6 bases short and J 0 bases short, with 17 bases between. This CDR3 has 16 amino acids. The CDR3 here is CASRNGPGQANYGYTF. CDR3 in DNA: TGTGCCAGTAGGAACGGCCCGGGACAAGCTAACTATGGCTACACCTTC.

This clone was seen only a few times. V is TRBV30 and J is TRBJ1-2; D perhaps matches TRBD1 (6 bases). CDR3 length equals 13 residues. Germline CDR1 reads GTSNPN; CDR2 reads SVGIG (reference sequence). Trimming shortened V by 2 bases and J by 8 bases, and 15 bases separated the two germline ends. CDR3 sequence (DNA): TGTGCCTGGAGTTTCGAGGGGGAGGGCGGCTACACCTTC. Translating it yields CAWSFEGEGGYTF.

This clone was seen a few times. J is TRBJ2-7 and V is TRBV25-1; D perhaps matches TRBD1 (6 bases). Germline CDR1 reads MGHDK; CDR2 reads SYGVNS. The CDR3 runs to 13 residues. The V gene lost 5 bases and the J gene lost 3 bases, with 11 bases spanning the gap. The CDR3, as DNA: TGTGCCAGCAGTCCCGCAGGGGACTACGAGCAGTACTTC. Encoded protein: CASSPAGDYEQYF.

This clone was seen only a few times. CDR3 DNA: TGCGCCAGCAGCTCCCTTGCTTCTAACAGGGGGCCCCTATACAATGAGCAGTTCTTC. Translated, it gives CASSSLASNRGPLYNEQFF. The V and J genes are TRBV5-1 and TRBJ2-1; 9 nucleotides agree with TRBD1. This CDR3 is 19 amino acids long. Germline-derived CDR1 and CDR2 are SGHRS and YFSETQ. V trimming: 3 bases; J trimming: 4 bases; junction bases outside the gene matches: 17.

This clone was detected only a few times. The chain links TRBV7-9 to TRBJ2-1; TRBD2 agrees at 8 bases. With V trimmed by 5 bases and J by 12 bases, 12 bases remained unmatched. Per germline, CDR1 SEHNR and CDR2 FQNEAQ (reference sequence). The CDR3 runs to 14 residues. This CDR3 is CASSPRTSPLAQFF. CDR3 bases: TGTGCCAGCAGCCCCCGGACTAGCCCCCTGGCGCAGTTCTTC.

The chain combines TRBV5-1 with TRBJ2-3; 8 bases fit TRBD1. The CDR3 is 17 residues long. Per germline, CDR1 SGHRS and CDR2 YFSETQ. V was pared by 7 bases and J by 1 base, with 14 bases of the junction left unmatched. CDR3 sequence: CASADNPGGSRTDTQYF. CDR3 sequence (DNA): TGCGCCAGCGCCGATAACCCAGGGGGCTCTCGCACAGATACGCAGTATTTT.

This clone was seen more than once but under ten times. The gene calls are TRBV25-1 and TRBJ2-5; D gene ambiguous. Trimming took off 6 bases at V and 9 bases at J, with 11 bases between the two ends. The CDR3 has 11 amino acids. The germline V gene encodes CDR1 MGHDK and CDR2 SYGVNS. CDR3 nucleotide sequence: TGTGCCAGCAGCCCCGACTGGGCCCAGTACTTC. Its translation is CASSPDWAQYF.

This clone came up a few times. V is TRBV7-2 and J is TRBJ1-5, with TRBD1 matching over 8 bases. This CDR3 is 16 amino acids long. Germline V gene sequence: CDR1 SGHTA, CDR2 FQGNSA. The V and J ends lost 7 bases and 3 bases, in that order; junction bases with no gene match: 11. CDR3 coding DNA: TGTGCCAGCACCTCGACAGGGGCCCGAGCCAATCAGCCCCAGCATTTT. Translation gives CASTSTGARANQPQHF.

This clone appeared a few times. V gene TRBV19 combines with J gene TRBJ1-2; 9 positions match TRBD1. Germline CDR1 and CDR2: LNHDA and SQIVND (reference sequence). CDR3 length equals 14 residues. The ends lost 5 bases at V and 4 bases at J; junction bases unmatched: 5. The CDR3 nucleotides are TGTGCCAGTAGTGCCTCGACAGGGGGCTATGGCTACACCTTC. Its protein is CASSASTGGYGYTF.

This clone was counted a few times. The rearrangement joins TRBV5-6 to TRBJ2-7, with TRBD1 matching over 7 bases. The CDR3 covers 13 residues. Trimming cost V 7 bases and J 2 bases; bases outside gene matches: 6. CDR1 SGHDT and CDR2 YYEEEE come from the germline V gene. Written as DNA, the CDR3 is TGTGCCAGCGGACCCAGGGGGACCTACGAGCAGTACTTC. Translated: CASGPRGTYEQYF.

In this sample, this clone turned up a few times. The chain uses TRBV19 and TRBJ2-3, with 13 bases matching TRBD2. The CDR3 sequence is 15 residues long. Germline V CDR1 and CDR2: LNHDA, SQIVND (reference sequence). V trimming: 7 bases; J trimming: 7 bases; junction bases outside the gene matches: 8. For the CDR3, the DNA is TGTGCCAGTACCGCCGGGACTAGCGGGATGAATACGCAGTATTTT. It specifies CASTAGTSGMNTQYF.

V is TRBV7-9 and J is TRBJ2-7; D call uncertain. There are 12 residues in the CDR3. Germline lookup yields CDR1 SEHNR and CDR2 FQNEAQ (reference sequence). The V and J ends lost 3 bases and 2 bases respectively, with 5 bases between them. Here the CDR3 reads CASSFSTYEQYF. The DNA for the CDR3 is TGTGCCAGCAGCTTCAGTACCTACGAGCAGTACTTC.

The chain is built from TRBV18 and TRBJ1-1, with D possibly matching TRBD1 (5 bases). The CDR3 totals 13 residues. The ends were cut back, 3 bases at V and 7 bases at J, with 12 bases in the middle. Germline V gives CDR1 KGHSH, CDR2 LQKENI. The CDR3 DNA reads as TGTGCCAGCTCACCCCACCCCGGGGGTGAAGCTTTCTTT. This encodes CASSPHPGGEAFF.

The chain carries TRBV19 and TRBJ2-3, with 8 nucleotides matching TRBD2. J gave up 2 bases and V 6 bases, and 4 bases lay outside the gene matches. CDR1 is LNHDA and CDR2 is SQIVND in the germline V gene (reference sequence). CDR3 length: 14 residues. The CDR3 loop is CASRLAANTDTQYF. The DNA of the CDR3 is TGTGCCAGTAGACTAGCGGCGAACACAGATACGCAGTATTTT.

The rearrangement uses TRBV30 and TRBJ2-5; 7 bases map to TRBD2. Germline CDR1 GTSNPN, CDR2 SVGIG (reference sequence). This CDR3 contains 17 residues. After removal of 3 bases from V and 1 base from J, the junction contained 14 bases not matched to a gene. DNA of the CDR3: TGTGCCTGGAGCGCAGCTAGGACTAGTGACGGCCAAGAGACCCAGTACTTC. Translated, it gives CAWSAARTSDGQETQYF.

This clone has a handful of counts. The V call is TRBV6-1, the J call TRBJ1-2, with D unresolved. The CDR3 contains 13 residues. Trimming removed 6 bases from V and 8 bases from J, with 16 bases in between. CDR1 and CDR2 (germline): MNHNS, SASEGT. The DNA of the CDR3 is TGTGCCAGCAGAACAGCGGGCAGCGCCGGCTACACCTTC. The encoded protein is CASRTAGSAGYTF.

J is TRBJ2-3 and V is TRBV27; the match to TRBD2 covers 11 bases. The CDR3 is 17 amino acids. CDR1 MNHEY and CDR2 SMNVEV come from the germline V gene (reference sequence). Trimming removed 5 bases from V and 5 bases from J; junction bases left unmatched: 12. CDR3 sequence reads: CASSRTPLAGAGDTQYF. In DNA form, the CDR3 reads TGTGCCAGCAGTCGGACTCCACTAGCGGGAGCAGGAGATACGCAGTATTTT.

The rearrangement links TRBV18 to TRBJ2-3; weak D call: TRBD1 (5 bases). V lost 3 bases and J lost 2, with 12 bases in between. This CDR3 is 15 amino acids long. CDR1 and CDR2 from the germline V gene are KGHSH and LQKENI. This CDR3 is CASSPIGAHTDTQYF. The CDR3 DNA reads TGTGCCAGCTCACCGATTGGGGCTCACACAGATACGCAGTATTTT.

This clone appeared a few times. V usage is TRBV6-1 and J usage is TRBJ2-7; TRBD2 matches at 13 bases. This CDR3 spans 15 amino acids. Germline values: CDR1 MNHNS, CDR2 SASEGT. V lost 7 bases and J lost 3; bases outside the gene matches: 6. CDR3 DNA sequence: TGTGCCAGCATGTCCGGGACTAGCGGGGACTACGAGCAGTACTTC. Amino acid sequence: CASMSGTSGDYEQYF.